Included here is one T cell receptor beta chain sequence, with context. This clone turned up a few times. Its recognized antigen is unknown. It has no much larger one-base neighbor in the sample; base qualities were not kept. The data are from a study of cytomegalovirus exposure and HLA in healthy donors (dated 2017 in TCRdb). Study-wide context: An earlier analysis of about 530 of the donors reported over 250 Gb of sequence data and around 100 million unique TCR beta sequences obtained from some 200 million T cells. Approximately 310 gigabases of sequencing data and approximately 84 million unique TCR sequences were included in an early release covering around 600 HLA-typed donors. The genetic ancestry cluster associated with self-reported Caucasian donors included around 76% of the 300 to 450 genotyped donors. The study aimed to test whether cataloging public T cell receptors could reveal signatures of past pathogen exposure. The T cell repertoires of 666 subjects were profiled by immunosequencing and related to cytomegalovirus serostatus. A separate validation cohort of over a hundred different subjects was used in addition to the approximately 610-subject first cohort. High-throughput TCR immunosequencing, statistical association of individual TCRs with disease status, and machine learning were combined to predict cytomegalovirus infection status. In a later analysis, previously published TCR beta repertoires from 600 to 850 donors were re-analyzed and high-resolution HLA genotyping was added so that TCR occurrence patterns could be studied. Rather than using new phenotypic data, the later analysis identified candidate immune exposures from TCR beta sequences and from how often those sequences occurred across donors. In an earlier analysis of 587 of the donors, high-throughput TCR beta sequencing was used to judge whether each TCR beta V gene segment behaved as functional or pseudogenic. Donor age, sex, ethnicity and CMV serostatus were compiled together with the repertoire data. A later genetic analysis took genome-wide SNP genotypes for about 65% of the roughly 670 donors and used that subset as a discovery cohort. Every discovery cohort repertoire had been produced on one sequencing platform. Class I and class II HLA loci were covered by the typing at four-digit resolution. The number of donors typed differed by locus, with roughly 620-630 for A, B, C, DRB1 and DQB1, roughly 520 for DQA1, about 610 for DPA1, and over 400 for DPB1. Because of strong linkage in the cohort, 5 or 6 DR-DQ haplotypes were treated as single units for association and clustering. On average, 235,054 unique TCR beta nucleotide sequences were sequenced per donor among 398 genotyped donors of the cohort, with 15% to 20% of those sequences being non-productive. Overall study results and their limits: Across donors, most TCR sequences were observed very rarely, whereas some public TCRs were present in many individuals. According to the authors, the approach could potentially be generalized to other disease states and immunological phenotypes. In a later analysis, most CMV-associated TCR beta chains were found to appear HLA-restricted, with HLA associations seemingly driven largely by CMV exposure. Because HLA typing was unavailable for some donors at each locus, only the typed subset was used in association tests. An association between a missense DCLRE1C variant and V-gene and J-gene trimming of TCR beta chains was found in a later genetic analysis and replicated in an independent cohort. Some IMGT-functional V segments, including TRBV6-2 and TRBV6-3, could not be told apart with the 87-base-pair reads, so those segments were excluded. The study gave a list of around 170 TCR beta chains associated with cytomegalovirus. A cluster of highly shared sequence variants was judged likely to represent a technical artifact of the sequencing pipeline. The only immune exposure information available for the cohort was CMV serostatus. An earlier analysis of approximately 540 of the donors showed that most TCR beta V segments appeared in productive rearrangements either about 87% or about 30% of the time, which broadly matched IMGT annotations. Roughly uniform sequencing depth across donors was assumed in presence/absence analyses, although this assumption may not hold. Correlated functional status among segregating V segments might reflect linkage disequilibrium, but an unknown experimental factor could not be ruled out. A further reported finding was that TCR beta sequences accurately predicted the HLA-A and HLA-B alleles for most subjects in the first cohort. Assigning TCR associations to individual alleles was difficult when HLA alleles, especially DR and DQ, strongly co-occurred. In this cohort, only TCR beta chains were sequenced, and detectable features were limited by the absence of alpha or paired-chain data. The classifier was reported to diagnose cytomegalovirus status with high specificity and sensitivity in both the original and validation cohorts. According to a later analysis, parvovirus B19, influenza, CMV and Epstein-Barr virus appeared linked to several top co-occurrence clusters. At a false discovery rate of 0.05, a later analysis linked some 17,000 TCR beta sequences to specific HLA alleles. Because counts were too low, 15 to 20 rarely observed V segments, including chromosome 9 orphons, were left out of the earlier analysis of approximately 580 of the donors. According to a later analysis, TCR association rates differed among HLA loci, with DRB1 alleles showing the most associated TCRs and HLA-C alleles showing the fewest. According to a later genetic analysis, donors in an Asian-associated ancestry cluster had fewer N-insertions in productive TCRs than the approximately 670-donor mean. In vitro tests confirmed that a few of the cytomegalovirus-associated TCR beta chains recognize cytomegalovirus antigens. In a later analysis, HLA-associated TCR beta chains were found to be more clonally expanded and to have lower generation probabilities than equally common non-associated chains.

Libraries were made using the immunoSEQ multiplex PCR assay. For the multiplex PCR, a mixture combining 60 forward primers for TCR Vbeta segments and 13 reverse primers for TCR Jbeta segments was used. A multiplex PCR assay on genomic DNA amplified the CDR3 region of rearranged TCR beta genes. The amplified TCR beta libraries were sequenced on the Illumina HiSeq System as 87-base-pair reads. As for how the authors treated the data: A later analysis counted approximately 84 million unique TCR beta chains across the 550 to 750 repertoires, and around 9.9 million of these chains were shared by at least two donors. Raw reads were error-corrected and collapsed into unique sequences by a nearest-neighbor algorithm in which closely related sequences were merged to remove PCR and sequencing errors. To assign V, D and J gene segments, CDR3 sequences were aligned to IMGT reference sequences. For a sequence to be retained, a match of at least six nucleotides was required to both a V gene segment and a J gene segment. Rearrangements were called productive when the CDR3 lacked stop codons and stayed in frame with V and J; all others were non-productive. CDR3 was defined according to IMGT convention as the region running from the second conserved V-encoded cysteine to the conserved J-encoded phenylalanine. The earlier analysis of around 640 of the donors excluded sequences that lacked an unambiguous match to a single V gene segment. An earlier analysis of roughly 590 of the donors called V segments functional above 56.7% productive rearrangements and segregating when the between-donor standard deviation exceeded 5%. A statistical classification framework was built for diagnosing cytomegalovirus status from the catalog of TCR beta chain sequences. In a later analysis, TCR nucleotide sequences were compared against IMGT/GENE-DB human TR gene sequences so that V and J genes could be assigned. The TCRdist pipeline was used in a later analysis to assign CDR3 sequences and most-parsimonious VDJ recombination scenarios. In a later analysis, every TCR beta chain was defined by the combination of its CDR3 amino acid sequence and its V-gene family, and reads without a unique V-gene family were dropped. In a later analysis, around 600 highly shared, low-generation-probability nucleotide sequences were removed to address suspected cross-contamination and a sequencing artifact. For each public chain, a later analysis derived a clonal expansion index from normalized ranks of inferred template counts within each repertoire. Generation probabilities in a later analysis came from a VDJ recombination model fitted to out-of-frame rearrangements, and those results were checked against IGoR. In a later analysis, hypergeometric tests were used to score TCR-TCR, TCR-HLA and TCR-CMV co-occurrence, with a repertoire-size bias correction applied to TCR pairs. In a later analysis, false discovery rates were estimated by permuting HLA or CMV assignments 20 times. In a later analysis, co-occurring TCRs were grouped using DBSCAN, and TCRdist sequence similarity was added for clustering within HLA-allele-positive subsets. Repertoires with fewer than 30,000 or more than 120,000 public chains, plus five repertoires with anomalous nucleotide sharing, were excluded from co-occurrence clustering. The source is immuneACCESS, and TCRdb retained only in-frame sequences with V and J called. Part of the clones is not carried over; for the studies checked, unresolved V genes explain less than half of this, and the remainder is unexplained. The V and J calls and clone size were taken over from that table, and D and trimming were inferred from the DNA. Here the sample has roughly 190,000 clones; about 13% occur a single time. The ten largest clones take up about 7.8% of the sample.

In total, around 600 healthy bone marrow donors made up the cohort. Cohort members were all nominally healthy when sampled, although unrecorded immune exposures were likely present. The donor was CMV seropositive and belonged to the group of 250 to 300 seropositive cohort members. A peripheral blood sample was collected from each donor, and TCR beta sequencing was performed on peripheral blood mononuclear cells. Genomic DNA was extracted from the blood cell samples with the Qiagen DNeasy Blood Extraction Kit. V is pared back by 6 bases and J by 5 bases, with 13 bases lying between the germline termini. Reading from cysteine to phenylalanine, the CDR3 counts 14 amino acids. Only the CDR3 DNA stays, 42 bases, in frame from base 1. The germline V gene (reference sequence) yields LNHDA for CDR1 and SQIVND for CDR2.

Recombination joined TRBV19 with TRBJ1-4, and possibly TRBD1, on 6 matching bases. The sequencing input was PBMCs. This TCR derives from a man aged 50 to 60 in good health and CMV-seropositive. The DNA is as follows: TGTGCCAGTAGACGACAGGACTTAAATGAAAAACTGTTTTTT. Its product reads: CASRRQDLNEKLFF.